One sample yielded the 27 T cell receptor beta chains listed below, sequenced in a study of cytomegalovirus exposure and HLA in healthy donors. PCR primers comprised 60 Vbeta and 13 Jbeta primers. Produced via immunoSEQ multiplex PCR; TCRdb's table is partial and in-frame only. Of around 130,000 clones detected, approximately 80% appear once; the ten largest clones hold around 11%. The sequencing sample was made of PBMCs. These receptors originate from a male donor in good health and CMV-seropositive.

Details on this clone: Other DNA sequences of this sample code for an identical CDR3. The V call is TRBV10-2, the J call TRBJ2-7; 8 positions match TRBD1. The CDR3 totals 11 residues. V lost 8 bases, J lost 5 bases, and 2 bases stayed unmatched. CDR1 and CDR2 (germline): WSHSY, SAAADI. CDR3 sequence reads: CASGQGHEQYF. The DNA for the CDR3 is TGCGCCAGCGGACAGGGCCACGAGCAGTACTTC.

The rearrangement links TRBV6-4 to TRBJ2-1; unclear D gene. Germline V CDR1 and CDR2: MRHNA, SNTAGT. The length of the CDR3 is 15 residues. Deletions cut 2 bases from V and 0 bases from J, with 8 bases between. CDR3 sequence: CASSDSGDSYNEQFF. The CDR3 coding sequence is TGTGCCAGCAGTGACAGTGGAGACTCCTACAATGAGCAGTTCTTC.

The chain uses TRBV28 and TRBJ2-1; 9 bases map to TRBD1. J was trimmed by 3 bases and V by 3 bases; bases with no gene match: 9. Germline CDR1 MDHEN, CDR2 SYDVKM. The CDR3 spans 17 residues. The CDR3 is CASSFRDREVLYNEQFF. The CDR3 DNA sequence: TGTGCCAGCAGTTTCCGGGACAGGGAAGTTCTCTACAATGAGCAGTTCTTC.

The DNA for the CDR3 is TGTGCCAGCTCCCGACTAGCGGGCTCCTACGAGCAGTACTTC. It specifies CASSRLAGSYEQYF. The chain carries TRBV7-9 and TRBJ2-5; 10 bases are a match to TRBD2. The closer fit of TRBJ2-7 to the DNA end suggests the J call may be wrong. Germline CDR1 SEHNR, CDR2 FQNEAQ (reference sequence). The CDR3 runs 14 residues.

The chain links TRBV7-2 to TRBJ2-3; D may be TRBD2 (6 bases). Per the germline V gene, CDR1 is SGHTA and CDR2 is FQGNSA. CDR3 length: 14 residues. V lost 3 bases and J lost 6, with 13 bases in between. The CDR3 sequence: CASSLEGRWDTQYF. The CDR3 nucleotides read TGTGCCAGCAGCTTGGAGGGTCGCTGGGATACGCAGTATTTT. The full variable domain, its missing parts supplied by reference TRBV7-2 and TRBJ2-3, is GAGVSQSPSNKVTEKGKDVELRCDPISGHTALYWYRQSLGQGLEFLIYFQGNSAPDKSGLPSDRFSAERTGGSVSTLTIQRTQQEDSAVYLCASSLEGRWDTQYFGPGTRLTVL.

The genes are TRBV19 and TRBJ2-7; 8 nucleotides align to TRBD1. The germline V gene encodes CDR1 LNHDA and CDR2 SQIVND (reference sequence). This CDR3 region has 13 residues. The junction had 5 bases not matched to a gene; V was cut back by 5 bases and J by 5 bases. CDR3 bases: TGTGCCAGTAGTCCTTGGACAGGGAACGAGCAGTACTTC. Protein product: CASSPWTGNEQYF.

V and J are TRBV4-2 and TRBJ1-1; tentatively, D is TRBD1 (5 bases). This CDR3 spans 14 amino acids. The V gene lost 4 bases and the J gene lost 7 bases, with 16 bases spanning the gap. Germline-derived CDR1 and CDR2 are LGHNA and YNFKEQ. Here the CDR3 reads CASSRPRRDGEAFF. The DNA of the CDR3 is TGTGCCAGCAGCCGACCCCGGCGGGACGGTGAAGCTTTCTTT.

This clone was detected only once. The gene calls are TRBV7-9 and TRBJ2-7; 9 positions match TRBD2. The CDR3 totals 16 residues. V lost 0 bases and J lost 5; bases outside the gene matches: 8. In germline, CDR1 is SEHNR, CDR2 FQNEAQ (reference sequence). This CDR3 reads CASSLALAGGQHEQYF. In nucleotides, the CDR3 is TGTGCCAGCAGCTTAGCGCTGGCGGGAGGGCAGCACGAGCAGTACTTC.

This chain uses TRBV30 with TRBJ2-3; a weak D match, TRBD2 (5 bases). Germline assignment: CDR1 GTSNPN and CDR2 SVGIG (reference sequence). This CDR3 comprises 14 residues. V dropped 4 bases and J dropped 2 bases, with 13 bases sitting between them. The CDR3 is CAWKGGPNTDTQYF. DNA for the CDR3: TGTGCCTGGAAGGGCGGGCCAAACACAGATACGCAGTATTTT.

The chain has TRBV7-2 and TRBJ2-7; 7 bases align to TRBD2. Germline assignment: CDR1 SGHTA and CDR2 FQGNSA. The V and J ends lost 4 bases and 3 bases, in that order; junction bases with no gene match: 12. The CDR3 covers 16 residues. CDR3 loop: CASSSSSAGAGYEQYF. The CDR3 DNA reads TGTGCCAGCAGCTCCTCTTCGGCGGGAGCTGGCTACGAGCAGTACTTC. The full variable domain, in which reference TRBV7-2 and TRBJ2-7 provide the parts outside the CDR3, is GAGVSQSPSNKVTEKGKDVELRCDPISGHTALYWYRQSLGQGLEFLIYFQGNSAPDKSGLPSDRFSAERTGGSVSTLTIQRTQQEDSAVYLCASSSSSAGAGYEQYFGPGTRLTVT.

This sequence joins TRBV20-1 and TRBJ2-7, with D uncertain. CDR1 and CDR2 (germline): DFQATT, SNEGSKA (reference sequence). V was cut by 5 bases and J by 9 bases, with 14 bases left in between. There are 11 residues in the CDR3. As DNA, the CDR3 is TGCAGTGCTCACGAGGCCCCTGGGCAGTACTTC. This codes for CSAHEAPGQYF.

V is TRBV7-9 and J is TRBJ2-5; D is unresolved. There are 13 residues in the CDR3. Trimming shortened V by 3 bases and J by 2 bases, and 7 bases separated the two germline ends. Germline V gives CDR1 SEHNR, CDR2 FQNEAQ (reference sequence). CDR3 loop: CASSFTRQETQYF. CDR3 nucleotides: TGTGCCAGCAGCTTTACCAGACAAGAGACCCAGTACTTC.

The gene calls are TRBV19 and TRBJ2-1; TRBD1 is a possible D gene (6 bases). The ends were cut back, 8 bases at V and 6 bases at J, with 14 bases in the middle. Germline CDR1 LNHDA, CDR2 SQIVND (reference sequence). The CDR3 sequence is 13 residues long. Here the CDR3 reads CASQTQGPNEQFF. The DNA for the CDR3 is TGTGCCAGTCAGACACAGGGTCCCAATGAGCAGTTCTTC.

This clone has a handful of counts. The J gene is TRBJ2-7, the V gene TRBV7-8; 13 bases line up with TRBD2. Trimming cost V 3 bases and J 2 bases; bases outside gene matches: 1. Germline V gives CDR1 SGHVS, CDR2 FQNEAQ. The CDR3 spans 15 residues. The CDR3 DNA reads TGTGCCAGCAGCTTGGGACTAGCGGGAACCTACGAGCAGTACTTC. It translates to CASSLGLAGTYEQYF.

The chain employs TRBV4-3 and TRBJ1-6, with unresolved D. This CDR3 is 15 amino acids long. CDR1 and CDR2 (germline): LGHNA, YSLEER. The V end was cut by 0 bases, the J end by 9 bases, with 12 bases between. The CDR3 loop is CASSQDFRSGSPLHF. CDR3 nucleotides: TGCGCCAGCAGCCAAGATTTCAGGAGCGGTTCACCCCTCCACTTT.

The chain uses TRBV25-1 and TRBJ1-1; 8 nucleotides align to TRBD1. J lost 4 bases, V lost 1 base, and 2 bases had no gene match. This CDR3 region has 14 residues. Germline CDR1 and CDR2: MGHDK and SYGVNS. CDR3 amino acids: CASSESGTGTEAFF. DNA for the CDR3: TGTGCCAGCAGTGAATCTGGGACAGGCACTGAAGCTTTCTTT.

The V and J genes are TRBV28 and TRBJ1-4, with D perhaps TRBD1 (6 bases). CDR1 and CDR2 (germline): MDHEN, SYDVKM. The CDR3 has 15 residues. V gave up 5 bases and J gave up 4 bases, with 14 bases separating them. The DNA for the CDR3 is TGTGCCAGCAGTATAAGGACAGCCCTTAATGAAAAACTGTTTTTT. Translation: CASSIRTALNEKLFF.

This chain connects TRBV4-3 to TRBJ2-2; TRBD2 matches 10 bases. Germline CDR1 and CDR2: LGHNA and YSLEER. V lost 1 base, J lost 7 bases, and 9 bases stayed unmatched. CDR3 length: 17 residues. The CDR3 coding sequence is TGCGCCAGCAGCCAAGTGGTAACTAGCGGGACGAGCGGGGAGCTGTTTTTT. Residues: CASSQVVTSGTSGELFF.

This CDR3 is CASSLGTDENTGELFF. For the CDR3, the DNA is TGCGCCAGCAGCTTAGGGACAGATGAAAACACCGGGGAGCTGTTTTTT. The chain has TRBV5-1 and TRBJ2-2; 7 bases are shared with TRBD1. The V gene end was trimmed by 2 bases and the J gene end by 2 bases; junction bases not matched to a gene: 6. The germline gives CDR1 SGHRS, CDR2 YFSETQ. CDR3 length equals 16 residues.

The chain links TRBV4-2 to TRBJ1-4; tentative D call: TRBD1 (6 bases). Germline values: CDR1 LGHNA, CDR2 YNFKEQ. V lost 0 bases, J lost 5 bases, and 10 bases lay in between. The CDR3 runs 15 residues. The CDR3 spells CASSQDRGANEKLFF. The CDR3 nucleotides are TGTGCCAGCAGCCAAGACAGGGGTGCCAATGAAAAACTGTTTTTT.

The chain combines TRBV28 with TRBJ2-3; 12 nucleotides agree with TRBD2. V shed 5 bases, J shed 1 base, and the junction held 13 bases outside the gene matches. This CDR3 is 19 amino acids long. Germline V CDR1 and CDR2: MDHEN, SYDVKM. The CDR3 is CASSARLAGVGIGTDTQYF. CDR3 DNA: TGTGCCAGCAGTGCACGACTAGCGGGAGTCGGAATCGGCACAGATACGCAGTATTTT. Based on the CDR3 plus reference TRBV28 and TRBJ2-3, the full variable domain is DVKVTQSSRYLVKRTGEKVFLECVQDMDHENMFWYRQDPGLGLRLIYFSYDVKMKEKGDIPEGYSVSREKKERFSLILESASTNQTSMYLCASSARLAGVGIGTDTQYFGPGTRLTVL.

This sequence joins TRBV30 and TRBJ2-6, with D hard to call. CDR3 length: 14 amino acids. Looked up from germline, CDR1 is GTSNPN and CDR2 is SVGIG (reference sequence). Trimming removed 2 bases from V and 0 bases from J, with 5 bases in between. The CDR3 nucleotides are TGTGCCTGGAGTCTTAGCTCTGGGGCCAACGTCCTGACTTTC. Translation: CAWSLSSGANVLTF.

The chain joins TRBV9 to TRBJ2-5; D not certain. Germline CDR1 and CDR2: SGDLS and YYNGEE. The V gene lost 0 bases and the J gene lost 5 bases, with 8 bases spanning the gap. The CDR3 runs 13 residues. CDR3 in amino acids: CASSVEPRETQYF. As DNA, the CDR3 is TGTGCCAGCAGCGTAGAGCCTCGGGAGACCCAGTACTTC.

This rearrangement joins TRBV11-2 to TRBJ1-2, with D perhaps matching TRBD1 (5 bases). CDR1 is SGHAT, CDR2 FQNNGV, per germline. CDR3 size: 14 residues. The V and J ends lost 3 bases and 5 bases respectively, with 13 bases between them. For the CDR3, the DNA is TGTGCCAGCAGCTTTGCAGGGAGGGAGTATGGCTACACCTTC. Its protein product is CASSFAGREYGYTF. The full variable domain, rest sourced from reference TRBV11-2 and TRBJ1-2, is EAGVAQSPRYKIIEKRQSVAFWCNPISGHATLYWYQQILGQGPKLLIQFQNNGVVDDSQLPKDRFSAERLKGVDSTLKIQPAKLEDSAVYLCASSFAGREYGYTFGSGTRLTVV.

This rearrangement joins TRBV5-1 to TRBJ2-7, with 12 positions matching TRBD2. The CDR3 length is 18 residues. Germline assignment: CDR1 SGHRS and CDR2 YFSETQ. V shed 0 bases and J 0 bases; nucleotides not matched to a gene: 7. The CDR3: CASSLDWTSGTSSYEQYF. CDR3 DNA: TGCGCCAGCAGCTTGGATTGGACTAGCGGGACGAGCTCCTACGAGCAGTACTTC.

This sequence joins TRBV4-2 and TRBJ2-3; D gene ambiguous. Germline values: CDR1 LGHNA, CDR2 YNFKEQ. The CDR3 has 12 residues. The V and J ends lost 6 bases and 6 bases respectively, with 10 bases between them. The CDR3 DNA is TGTGCCAGCAGGCTCAACCGGGATACGCAGTATTTT. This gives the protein CASRLNRDTQYF.

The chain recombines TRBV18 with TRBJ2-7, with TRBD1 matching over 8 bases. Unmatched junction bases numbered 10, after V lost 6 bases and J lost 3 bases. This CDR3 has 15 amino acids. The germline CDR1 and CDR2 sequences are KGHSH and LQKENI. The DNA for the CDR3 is TGTGCCAGCTCGTCCGAACAGGGGGTCCGCTACGAGCAGTACTTC. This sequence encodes CASSSEQGVRYEQYF.